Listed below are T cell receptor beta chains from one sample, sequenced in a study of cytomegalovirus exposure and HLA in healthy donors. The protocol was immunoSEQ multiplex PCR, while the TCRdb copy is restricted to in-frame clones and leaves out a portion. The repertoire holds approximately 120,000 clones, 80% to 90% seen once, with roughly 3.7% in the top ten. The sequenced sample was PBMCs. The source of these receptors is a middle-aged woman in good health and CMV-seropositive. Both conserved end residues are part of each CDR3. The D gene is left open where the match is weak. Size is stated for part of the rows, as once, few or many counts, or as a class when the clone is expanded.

TGTGCCAGTCACCCGGGGTTCGGCTATGGCTACACCTTC CASHPGFGYGYTF TRBV19 . TRBJ1-2 .
TGTGCCAGCTCACCTCGTCCCCTAGCGGATCAAGAGACCCAGTACTTC CASSPRPLADQETQYF TRBV18 . TRBJ2-5 TRBD2
TGTGCCTGGACCCCAGGGCCAAACACCGGGGAGCTGTTTTTT CAWTPGPNTGELFF TRBV30 . TRBJ2-2 .
TGTGCCTGGCGTAGGGGGAGCTCCTACGAGCAGTACTTC CAWRRGSSYEQYF TRBV30 . TRBJ2-7 .
TGCGCCAGCAGCCAAGTAGTTAGCTCTGGGGCCAACGTCCTGACTTTC CASSQVVSSGANVLTF TRBV4-3 . TRBJ2-6 .
TGTGCCAGCTCAGAGTATACAGGGGTTAATGAAAAACTGTTTTTT CASSEYTGVNEKLFF TRBV18 once TRBJ1-4 TRBD1
TGTGCCAGCAGCTCCTTTGGACTAGCGGAGACAGATACGCAGTATTTT CASSSFGLAETDTQYF TRBV5-6 . TRBJ2-3 TRBD2
TGTGCCAGCAGCAGGGGACTAGGCGGAACAGATACGCAGTATTTT CASSRGLGGTDTQYF TRBV5-6 . TRBJ2-3 TRBD2
TGTGCCAGCAGCTTCGGACAGGGGATCTATGGCTACACCTTC CASSFGQGIYGYTF TRBV7-3 once TRBJ1-2 TRBD1
TGTGCCAGTAGTACCTCGACAGGGGGCGGCTACAATGAGCAGTTCTTC CASSTSTGGGYNEQFF TRBV19 few TRBJ2-1 TRBD1
TGTGCCAGCAGCGTGGGTGTCCGGCAGGGCCCCTACAATGAGCAGTTCTTC CASSVGVRQGPYNEQFF TRBV9 . TRBJ2-1 .
TGTGCCAGTAGTATCGCTAGCGGGAGGTACGAGCAGTACTTC CASSIASGRYEQYF TRBV19 . TRBJ2-7 TRBD2
TGCGCCAGCAGCTTCGGGGAGATTTACAATGAGCAGTTCTTC CASSFGEIYNEQFF TRBV5-1 . TRBJ2-1 .
TGTGCCAGCAGGGATGATTGGAGTGGCTACACCTTC CASRDDWSGYTF TRBV28 . TRBJ1-2 .
TGTGCCAGCAGCTCAATCCGGACAGGCCGGAACACTGAAGCTTTCTTT CASSSIRTGRNTEAFF TRBV7-6 . TRBJ1-1 TRBD1
TGTGCCAGCAGCCAAGATCTCACAGATACGCAGTATTTT CASSQDLTDTQYF TRBV14 few TRBJ2-3 .
TGTGCCAGCAGTCCCACCAGCGGCCCTGAAGCTTTCTTT CASSPTSGPEAFF TRBV27 . TRBJ1-1 .
TGTGCCAGCAGCTTAACGGACAGCTTAACCTATGGCTACACCTTC CASSLTDSLTYGYTF TRBV7-2 few TRBJ1-2 .
TGCAGCGTTCGCCCCGGAGGGAGCACAGATACGCAGTATTTT CSVRPGGSTDTQYF TRBV29-1 . TRBJ2-3 .
TGTGCCACGATGTCAGGGGGCAGAACAGCTTTCTTT CATMSGGRTAFF TRBV6-5 . TRBJ1-1 TRBD1
TGTGCCAGCAGCTTAGCAGACAGGGGGGGCCAGCCCCAGCATTTT CASSLADRGGQPQHF TRBV7-2 . TRBJ1-5 TRBD1
TGTGCCAGCAGTTTATTTCGGGCCGGGGAGCTGTTTTTT CASSLFRAGELFF TRBV27 . TRBJ2-2 .